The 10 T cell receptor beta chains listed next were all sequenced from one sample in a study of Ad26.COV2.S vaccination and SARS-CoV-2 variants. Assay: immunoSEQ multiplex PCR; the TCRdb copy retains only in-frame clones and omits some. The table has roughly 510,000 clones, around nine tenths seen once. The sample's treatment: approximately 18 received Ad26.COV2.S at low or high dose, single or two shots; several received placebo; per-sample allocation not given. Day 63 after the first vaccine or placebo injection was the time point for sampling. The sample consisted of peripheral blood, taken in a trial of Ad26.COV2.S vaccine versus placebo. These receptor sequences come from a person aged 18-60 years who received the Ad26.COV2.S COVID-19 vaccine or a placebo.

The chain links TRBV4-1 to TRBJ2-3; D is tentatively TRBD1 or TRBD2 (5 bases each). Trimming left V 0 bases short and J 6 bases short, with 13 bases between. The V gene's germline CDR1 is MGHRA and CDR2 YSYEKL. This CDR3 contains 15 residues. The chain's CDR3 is CASSQEGPREDTQYF. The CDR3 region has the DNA TGCGCCAGCAGCCAAGAGGGGCCGAGGGAGGATACGCAGTATTTT.

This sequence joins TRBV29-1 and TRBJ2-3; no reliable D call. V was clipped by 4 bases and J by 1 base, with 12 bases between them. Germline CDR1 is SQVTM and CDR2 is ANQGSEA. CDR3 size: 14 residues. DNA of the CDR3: TGCAGCGTTGGGGTCGCATCGGGCACAGATACGCAGTATTTT. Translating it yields CSVGVASGTDTQYF.

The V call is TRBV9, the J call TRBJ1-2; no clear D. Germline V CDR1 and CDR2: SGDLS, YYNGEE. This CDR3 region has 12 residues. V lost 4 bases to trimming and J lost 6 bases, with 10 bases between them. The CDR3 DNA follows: TGTGCCAGCAGCCGACCGCGGGATGGCTACACCTTC. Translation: CASSRPRDGYTF. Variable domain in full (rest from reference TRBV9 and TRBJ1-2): DSGVTQTPKHLITATGQRVTLRCSPRSGDLSVYWYQQSLDQGLQFLIQYYNGEERAKGNILERFSAQQFPDLHSELNLSSLELGDSALYFCASSRPRDGYTFGSGTRLTVV.

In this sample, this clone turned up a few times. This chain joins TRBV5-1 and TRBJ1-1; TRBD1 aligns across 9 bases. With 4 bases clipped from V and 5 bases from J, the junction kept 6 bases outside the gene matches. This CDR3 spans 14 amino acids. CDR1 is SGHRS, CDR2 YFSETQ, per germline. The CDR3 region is CASSGDRAGTEAFF. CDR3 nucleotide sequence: TGCGCCAGCAGCGGGGACAGGGCAGGGACTGAAGCTTTCTTT.

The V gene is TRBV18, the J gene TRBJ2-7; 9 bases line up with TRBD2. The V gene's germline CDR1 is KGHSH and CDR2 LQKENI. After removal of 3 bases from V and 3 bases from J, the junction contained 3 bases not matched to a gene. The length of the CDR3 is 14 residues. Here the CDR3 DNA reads TGTGCCAGCTCACCCGTAGCGGGAGACTACGAGCAGTACTTC. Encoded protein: CASSPVAGDYEQYF.

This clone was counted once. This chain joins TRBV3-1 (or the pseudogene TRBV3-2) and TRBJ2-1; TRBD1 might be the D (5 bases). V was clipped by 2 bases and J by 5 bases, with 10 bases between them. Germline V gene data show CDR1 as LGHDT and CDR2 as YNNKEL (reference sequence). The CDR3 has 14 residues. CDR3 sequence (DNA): TGTGCCAGCAGCCAACAGGGCGCAAACAATGAGCAGTTCTTC. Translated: CASSQQGANNEQFF.

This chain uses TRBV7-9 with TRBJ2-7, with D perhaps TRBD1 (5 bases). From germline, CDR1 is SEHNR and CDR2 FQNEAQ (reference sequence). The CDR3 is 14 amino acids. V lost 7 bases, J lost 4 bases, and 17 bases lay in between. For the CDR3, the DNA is TGTGCCAGCACCTGGTGGGGCGACCCGTACGAGCAGTACTTC. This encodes CASTWWGDPYEQYF.

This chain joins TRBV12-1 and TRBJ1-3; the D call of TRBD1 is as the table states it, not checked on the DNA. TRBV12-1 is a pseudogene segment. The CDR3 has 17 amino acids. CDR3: CASDGQGDGGSGNTIYF. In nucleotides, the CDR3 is TGTGCCAGCGACGGACAGGGAGACGGTGGCTCTGGAAACACCATATATTTT.

DNA for the CDR3: TGCAGTGCTAGTCTCCAGCCAGGCGAAAAACTGTTTTTT. Residues: CSASLQPGEKLFF. The chain has TRBV20-1 and TRBJ1-4; D not certain. V was clipped by 3 bases and J by 8 bases, with 13 bases between them. The CDR3 runs to 13 residues. The germline gives CDR1 DFQATT, CDR2 SNEGSKA (reference sequence).

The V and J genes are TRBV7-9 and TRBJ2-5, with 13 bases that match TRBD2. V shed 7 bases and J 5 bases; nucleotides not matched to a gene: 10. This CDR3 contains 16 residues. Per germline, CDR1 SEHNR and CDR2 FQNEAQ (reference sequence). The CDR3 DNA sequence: TGTGCCAGCAAACGAGGGACTAGCGGGATTTCTGAGACCCAGTACTTC. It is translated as CASKRGTSGISETQYF. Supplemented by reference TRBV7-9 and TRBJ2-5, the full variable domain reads DTGVSQNPRHKITKRGQNVTFRCDPISEHNRLYWYRQTLGQGPEFLTYFQNEAQLEKSRLLSDRFSAERPKGSFSTLEIQRTEQGDSAMYLCASKRGTSGISETQYFGPGTRLLVL.